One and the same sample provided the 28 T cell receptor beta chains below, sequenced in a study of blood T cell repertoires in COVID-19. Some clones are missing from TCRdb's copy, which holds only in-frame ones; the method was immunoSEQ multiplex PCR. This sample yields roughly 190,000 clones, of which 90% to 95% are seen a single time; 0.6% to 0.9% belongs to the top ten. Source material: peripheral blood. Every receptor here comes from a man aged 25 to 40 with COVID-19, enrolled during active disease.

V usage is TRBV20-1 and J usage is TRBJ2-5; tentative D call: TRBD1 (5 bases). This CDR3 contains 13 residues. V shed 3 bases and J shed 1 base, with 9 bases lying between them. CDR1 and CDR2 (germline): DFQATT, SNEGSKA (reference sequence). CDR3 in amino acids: CSASDSFQETQYF. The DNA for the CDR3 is TGCAGTGCTAGTGACAGTTTCCAAGAGACCCAGTACTTC.

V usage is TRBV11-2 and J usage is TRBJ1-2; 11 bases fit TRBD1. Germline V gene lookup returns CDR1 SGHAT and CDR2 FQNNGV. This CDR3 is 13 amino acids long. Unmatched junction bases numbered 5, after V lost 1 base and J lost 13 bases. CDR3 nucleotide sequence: TGTGCCAGCAGCTTAGCCCGGACAGGGGGCCTCACCTTC. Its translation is CASSLARTGGLTF.

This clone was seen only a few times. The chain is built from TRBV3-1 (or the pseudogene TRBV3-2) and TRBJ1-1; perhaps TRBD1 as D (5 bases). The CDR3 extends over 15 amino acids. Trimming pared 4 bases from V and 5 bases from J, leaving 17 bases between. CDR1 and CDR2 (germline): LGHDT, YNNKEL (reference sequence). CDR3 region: CASSPAGLDGTEAFF. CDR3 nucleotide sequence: TGTGCCAGCAGCCCAGCGGGGCTCGATGGGACTGAAGCTTTCTTT.

The CDR3 bases are TGCAGCGTTGTAGGGACAGGGTATTCAGATACGCAGTATTTT. Amino acid sequence: CSVVGTGYSDTQYF. This chain links TRBV29-1 with TRBJ2-3, with 9 bases fitting TRBD1. The V gene end was trimmed by 4 bases and the J gene end by 4 bases; junction bases not matched to a gene: 6. From germline, CDR1 is SQVTM and CDR2 ANQGSEA. The CDR3 is 14 amino acids.

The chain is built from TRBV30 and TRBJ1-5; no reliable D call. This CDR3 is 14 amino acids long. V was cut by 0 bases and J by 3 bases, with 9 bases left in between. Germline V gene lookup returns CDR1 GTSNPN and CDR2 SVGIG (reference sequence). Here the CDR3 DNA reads TGTGCCTGGAGTGTGTTAAGCAACAATCAGCCCCAGCATTTT. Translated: CAWSVLSNNQPQHF.

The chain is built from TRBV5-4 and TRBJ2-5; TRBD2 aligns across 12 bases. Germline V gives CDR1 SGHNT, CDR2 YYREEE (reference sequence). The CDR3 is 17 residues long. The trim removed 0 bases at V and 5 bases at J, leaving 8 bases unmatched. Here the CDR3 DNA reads TGTGCCAGCAGCTTGGGACTAGCGGGGGCTCTGGGGGAGACCCAGTACTTC. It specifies CASSLGLAGALGETQYF. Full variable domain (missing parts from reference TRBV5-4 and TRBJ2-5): ETGVTQSPTHLIKTRGQQVTLRCSSQSGHNTVSWYQQALGQGPQFIFQYYREEENGRGNFPPRFSGLQFPNYSSELNVNALELDDSALYLCASSLGLAGALGETQYFGPGTRLLVL.

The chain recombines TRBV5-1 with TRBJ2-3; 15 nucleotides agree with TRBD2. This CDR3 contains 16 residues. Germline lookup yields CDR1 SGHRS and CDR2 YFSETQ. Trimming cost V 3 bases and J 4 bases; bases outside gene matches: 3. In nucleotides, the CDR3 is TGCGCCAGCAGCTGGACTAGCGGGGGGGCCCCAGATACGCAGTATTTT. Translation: CASSWTSGGAPDTQYF.

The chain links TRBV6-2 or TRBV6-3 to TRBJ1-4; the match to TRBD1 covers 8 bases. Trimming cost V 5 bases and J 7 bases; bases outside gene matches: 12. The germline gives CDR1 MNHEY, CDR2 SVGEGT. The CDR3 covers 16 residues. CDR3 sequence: CASSPPGRQGSEKLFF. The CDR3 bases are TGTGCCAGCAGTCCCCCCGGGCGACAGGGGAGTGAAAAACTGTTTTTT.

The CDR3 protein is CASSYRTGAVYEQYF. CDR3 sequence (DNA): TGTGCCAGCAGTTACCGGACAGGGGCGGTCTACGAGCAGTACTTC. The gene calls are TRBV6-5 and TRBJ2-7; 9 bases match TRBD1. Germline V gene lookup returns CDR1 MNHEY and CDR2 SVGAGI. With 2 bases clipped from V and 3 bases from J, the junction kept 5 bases outside the gene matches. The CDR3 runs 15 residues.

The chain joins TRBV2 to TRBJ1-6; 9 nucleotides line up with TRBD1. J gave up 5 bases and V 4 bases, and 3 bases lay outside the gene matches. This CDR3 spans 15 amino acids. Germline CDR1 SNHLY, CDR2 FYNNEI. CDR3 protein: CASSGGQGDNSPLHF. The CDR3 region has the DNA TGTGCCAGCAGTGGGGGACAGGGTGATAATTCACCCCTCCACTTT.

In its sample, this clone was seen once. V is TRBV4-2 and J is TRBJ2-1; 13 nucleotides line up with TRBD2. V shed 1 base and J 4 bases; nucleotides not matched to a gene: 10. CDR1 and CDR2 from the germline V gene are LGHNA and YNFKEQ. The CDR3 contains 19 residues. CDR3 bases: TGTGCCAGCAGCCAAGTTTGGACTAGCGGGGGTAAAGCATACAATGAGCAGTTCTTC. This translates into CASSQVWTSGGKAYNEQFF.

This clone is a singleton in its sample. CDR3 coding DNA: TGTGCCAGCAGCCACGATCTAGCGGGGGGGGAGCAGTTCTTC. Translated: CASSHDLAGGEQFF. V and J are TRBV3-1 (or the pseudogene TRBV3-2) and TRBJ2-1; 12 nucleotides match TRBD2. Germline CDR1 is LGHDT and CDR2 is YNNKEL (reference sequence). The CDR3 length is 14 residues. J lost 10 bases, V lost 3 bases, and 4 bases had no gene match.

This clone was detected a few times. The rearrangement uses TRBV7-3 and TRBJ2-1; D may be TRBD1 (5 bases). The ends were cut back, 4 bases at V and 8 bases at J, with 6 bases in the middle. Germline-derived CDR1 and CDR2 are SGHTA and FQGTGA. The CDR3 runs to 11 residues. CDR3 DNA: TGTGCCAGCAGCTCAGGGTATGAGCAGTTCTTC. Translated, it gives CASSSGYEQFF. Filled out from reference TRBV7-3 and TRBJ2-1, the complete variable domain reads GAGVSQTPSNKVTEKGKYVELRCDPISGHTALYWYRQSLGQGPEFLIYFQGTGAADDSGLPNDRFFAVRPEGSVSTLKIQRTERGDSAVYLCASSSGYEQFFGPGTRLTVL.

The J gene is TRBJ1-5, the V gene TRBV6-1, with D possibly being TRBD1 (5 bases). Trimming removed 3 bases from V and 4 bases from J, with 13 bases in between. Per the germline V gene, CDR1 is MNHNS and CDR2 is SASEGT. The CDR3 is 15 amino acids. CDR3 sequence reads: CASSDLQGRNQPQHF. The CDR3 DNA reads TGTGCCAGCAGTGACCTTCAGGGTCGGAATCAGCCCCAGCATTTT.

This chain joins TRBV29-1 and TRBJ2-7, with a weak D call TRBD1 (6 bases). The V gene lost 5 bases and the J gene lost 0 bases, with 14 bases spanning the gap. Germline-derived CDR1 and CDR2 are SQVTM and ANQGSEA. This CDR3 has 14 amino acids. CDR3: CSVLGQTYSYEQYF. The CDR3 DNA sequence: TGCAGCGTTCTCGGACAGACCTACTCCTACGAGCAGTACTTC.

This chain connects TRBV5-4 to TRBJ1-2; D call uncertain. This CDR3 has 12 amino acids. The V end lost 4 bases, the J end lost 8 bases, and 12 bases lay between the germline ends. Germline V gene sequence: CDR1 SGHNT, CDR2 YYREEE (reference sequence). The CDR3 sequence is CASSLPRAGYTF. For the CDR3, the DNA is TGTGCCAGCAGCCTACCGCGGGCGGGCTACACCTTC.

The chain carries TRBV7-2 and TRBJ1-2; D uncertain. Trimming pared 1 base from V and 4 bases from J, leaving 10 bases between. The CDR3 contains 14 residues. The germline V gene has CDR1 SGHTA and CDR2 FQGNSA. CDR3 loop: CASSLEEELYGYTF. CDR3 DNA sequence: TGTGCCAGCAGCTTAGAAGAGGAACTCTATGGCTACACCTTC.

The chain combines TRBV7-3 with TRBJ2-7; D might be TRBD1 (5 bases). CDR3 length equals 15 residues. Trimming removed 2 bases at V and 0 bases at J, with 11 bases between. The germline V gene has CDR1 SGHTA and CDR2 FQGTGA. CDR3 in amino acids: CASSLGAASSYEQYF. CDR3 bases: TGTGCCAGCAGCTTAGGGGCGGCGAGCTCCTACGAGCAGTACTTC.

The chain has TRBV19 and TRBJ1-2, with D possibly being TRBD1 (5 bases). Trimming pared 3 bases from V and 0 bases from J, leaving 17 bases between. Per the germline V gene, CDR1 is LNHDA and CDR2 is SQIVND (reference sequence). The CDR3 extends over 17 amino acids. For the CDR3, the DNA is TGTGCCAGTAGTATGGTTACGGGGGAGAGGGCTAACTATGGCTACACCTTC. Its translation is CASSMVTGERANYGYTF.

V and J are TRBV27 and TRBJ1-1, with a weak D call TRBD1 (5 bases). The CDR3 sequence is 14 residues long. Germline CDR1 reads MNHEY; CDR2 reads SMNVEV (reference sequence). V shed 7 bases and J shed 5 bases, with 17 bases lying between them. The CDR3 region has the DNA TGTGCCAGCACCCCGAGGAGGGGAGGTACTGAAGCTTTCTTT. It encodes CASTPRRGGTEAFF.

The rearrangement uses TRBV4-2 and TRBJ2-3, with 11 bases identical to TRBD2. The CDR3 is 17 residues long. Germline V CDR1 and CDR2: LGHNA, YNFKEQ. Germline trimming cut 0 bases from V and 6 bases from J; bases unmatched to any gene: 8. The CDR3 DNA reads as TGTGCCAGCAGCCAAGATGAAGGGGCTAGCGGGGGGGATACGCAGTATTTT. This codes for CASSQDEGASGGDTQYF.

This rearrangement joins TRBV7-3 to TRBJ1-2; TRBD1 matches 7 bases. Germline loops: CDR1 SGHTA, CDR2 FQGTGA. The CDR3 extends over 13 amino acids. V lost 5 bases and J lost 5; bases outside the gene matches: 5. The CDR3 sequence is CASSLPTGYGYTF. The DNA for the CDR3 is TGTGCCAGCAGCCTCCCGACAGGGTATGGCTACACCTTC. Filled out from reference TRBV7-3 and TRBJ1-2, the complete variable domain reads GAGVSQTPSNKVTEKGKYVELRCDPISGHTALYWYRQSLGQGPEFLIYFQGTGAADDSGLPNDRFFAVRPEGSVSTLKIQRTERGDSAVYLCASSLPTGYGYTFGSGTRLTVV.

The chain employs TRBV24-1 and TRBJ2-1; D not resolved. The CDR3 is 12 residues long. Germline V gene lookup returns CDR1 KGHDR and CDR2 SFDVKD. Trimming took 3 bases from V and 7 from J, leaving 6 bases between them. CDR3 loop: CATSDPNNEQFF. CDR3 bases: TGTGCCACCAGTGATCCAAATAATGAGCAGTTCTTC.

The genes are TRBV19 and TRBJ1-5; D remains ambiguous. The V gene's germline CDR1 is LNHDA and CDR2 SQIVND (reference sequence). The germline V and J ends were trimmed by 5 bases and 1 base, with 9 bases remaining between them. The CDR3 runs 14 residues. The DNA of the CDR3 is TGTGCCAGTAGTCCGGGTGGAAGCAATCAGCCCCAGCATTTT. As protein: CASSPGGSNQPQHF. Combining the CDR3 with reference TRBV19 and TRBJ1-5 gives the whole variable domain DGGITQSPKYLFRKEGQNVTLSCEQNLNHDAMYWYRQDPGQGLRLIYYSQIVNDFQKGDIAEGYSVSREKKESFPLTVTSAQKNPTAFYLCASSPGGSNQPQHFGDGTRLSIL.

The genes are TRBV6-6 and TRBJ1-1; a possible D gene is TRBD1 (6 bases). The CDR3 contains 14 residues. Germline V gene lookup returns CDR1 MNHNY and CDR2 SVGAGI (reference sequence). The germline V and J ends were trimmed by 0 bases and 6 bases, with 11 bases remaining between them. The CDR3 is CASSYSRGASEAFF. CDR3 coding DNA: TGTGCCAGCAGTTACTCGCGGGGGGCGTCTGAAGCTTTCTTT.

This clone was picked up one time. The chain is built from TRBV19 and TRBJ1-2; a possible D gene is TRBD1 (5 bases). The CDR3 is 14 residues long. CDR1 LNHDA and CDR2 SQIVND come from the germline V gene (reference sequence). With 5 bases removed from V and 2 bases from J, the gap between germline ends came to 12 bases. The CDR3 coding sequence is TGTGCCAGTAGTTTTGGAGGGGCAAACTATGGCTACACCTTC. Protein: CASSFGGANYGYTF.

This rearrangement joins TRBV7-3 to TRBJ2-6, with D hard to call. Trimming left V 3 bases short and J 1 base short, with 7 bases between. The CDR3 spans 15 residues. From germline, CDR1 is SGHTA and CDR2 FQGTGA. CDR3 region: CASSFGFSGANVLTF. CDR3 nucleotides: TGTGCCAGCAGCTTCGGGTTTTCTGGGGCCAACGTCCTGACTTTC.

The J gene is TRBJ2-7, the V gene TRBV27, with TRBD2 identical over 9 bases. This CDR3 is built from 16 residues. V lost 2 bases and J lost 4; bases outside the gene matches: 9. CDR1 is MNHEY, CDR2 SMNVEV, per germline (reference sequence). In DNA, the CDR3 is TGTGCCAGCAGTTTAAGCCAGCGGGGGGCGGGTTACGAGCAGTACTTC. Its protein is CASSLSQRGAGYEQYF.